Each of the 9 T cell receptor beta chains below was sequenced from the same sample in a study of OX40 agonist ivuxolimab in advanced cancers. Produced via immunoSEQ multiplex PCR; TCRdb's table is partial and in-frame only. The sample gives almost 85,000 clones, around 84% of which show up once; over 5% is in the top ten. This specimen was CD4+ or CD8+ T cells sorted from blood, taken in a trial of the OX40 agonist ivuxolimab. These receptors originate from an adult with an advanced solid tumor such as melanoma, head and neck, liver or kidney cancer.

The chain links TRBV6-6 to TRBJ2-7; the match to TRBD1 covers 9 bases. Losses at the gene ends were 10 bases for V and 5 bases for J; bases not matched to a gene: 12. Germline values: CDR1 MNHNY, CDR2 SVGAGI (reference sequence). CDR3 size: 14 residues. CDR3 DNA sequence: TGTGCCATCAGGGGAGGACAGGGGAGGGACGAGCAGTACTTC. It yields the protein CAIRGGQGRDEQYF.

CDR3 DNA sequence: TGTGCCTGGCGCACAGGGACGGGGAATTCACCCCTCCACTTT. Protein product: CAWRTGTGNSPLHF. The chain combines TRBV30 with TRBJ1-6; perhaps TRBD1 as D (6 bases). This CDR3 has 14 residues. The V end lost 5 bases, the J end lost 7 bases, and 15 bases lay between the germline ends. Germline loops: CDR1 GTSNPN, CDR2 SVGIG (reference sequence).

This chain links TRBV19 with TRBJ1-1, with TRBD1 as a possible D gene (5 bases). The CDR3 runs to 13 residues. The ends were cut back, 1 base at V and 5 bases at J, with 8 bases in the middle. Germline CDR1 and CDR2: LNHDA and SQIVND (reference sequence). In DNA, the CDR3 is TGTGCCAGTAGTATAGGGGGGGGGACTGAAGCTTTCTTT. Its protein is CASSIGGGTEAFF.

This clone has only one observation. The J gene is TRBJ2-2, the V gene TRBV11-2; D remains unclear. The ends were cut back, 1 base at V and 1 base at J, with 7 bases in the middle. CDR1 SGHAT and CDR2 FQNNGV come from the germline V gene. This CDR3 spans 15 amino acids. The DNA of the CDR3 is TGTGCCAGCAGCTTAGGATTTGGGAACACCGGGGAGCTGTTTTTT. Translating it yields CASSLGFGNTGELFF. The variable domain in full, with the rest retrieved from reference TRBV11-2 and TRBJ2-2, is EAGVAQSPRYKIIEKRQSVAFWCNPISGHATLYWYQQILGQGPKLLIQFQNNGVVDDSQLPKDRFSAERLKGVDSTLKIQPAKLEDSAVYLCASSLGFGNTGELFFGEGSRLTVL.

The genes are TRBV4-1 and TRBJ1-2; D is undetermined. The CDR3 consists of 15 residues. Germline values: CDR1 MGHRA, CDR2 YSYEKL. V was clipped by 4 bases and J by 3 bases, with 15 bases between them. This chain's CDR3 is CASSPSLQFDYGYTF. CDR3 bases: TGCGCCAGCAGCCCTAGCCTACAGTTCGACTATGGCTACACCTTC.

This rearrangement joins TRBV18 to TRBJ1-2, with D possibly being TRBD1 (6 bases). This CDR3 contains 13 residues. The V end lost 5 bases, the J end lost 6 bases, and 13 bases lay between the germline ends. Germline CDR1 KGHSH, CDR2 LQKENI. CDR3 sequence: CASSTRGTDGYTF. CDR3 nucleotide sequence: TGTGCCAGCTCAACCAGGGGAACGGATGGCTACACCTTC. The entire variable domain, with the rest obtained from reference TRBV18 and TRBJ1-2, is as follows: NAGVMQNPRHLVRRRGQEARLRCSPMKGHSHVYWYRQLPEEGLKFMVYLQKENIIDESGMPKERFSAEFPKEGPSILRIQQVVRGDSAAYFCASSTRGTDGYTFGSGTRLTVV.

The chain links TRBV6-5 to TRBJ2-7, with unresolved D. Per germline, CDR1 MNHEY and CDR2 SVGAGI. V gave up 2 bases and J gave up 5 bases, with 10 bases separating them. The CDR3 runs 13 residues. The CDR3 DNA follows: TGTGCCAGCAGTTACCCCCCTCCAAACGAGCAGTACTTC. Encoded protein: CASSYPPPNEQYF.

The chain has TRBV21-1 and TRBJ2-5. TRBV21-1 is noted as a pseudogene. CDR3 size: 9 residues. CDR3 in DNA: TGTGCCAGCGGGAAGGAGCAGTACTTC. This translates into CASGKEQYF.

The V and J genes are TRBV7-2 and TRBJ2-1; 11 bases are shared with TRBD2. Germline CDR1 is SGHTA and CDR2 is FQGNSA. J lost 4 bases, V lost 3 bases, and 2 bases had no gene match. This CDR3 spans 15 amino acids. The CDR3 sequence: CASSFGTSGYNEQFF. The CDR3 DNA is TGTGCCAGCAGCTTCGGGACTAGCGGTTACAATGAGCAGTTCTTC. Supplemented by reference TRBV7-2 and TRBJ2-1, the full variable domain reads GAGVSQSPSNKVTEKGKDVELRCDPISGHTALYWYRQSLGQGLEFLIYFQGNSAPDKSGLPSDRFSAERTGGSVSTLTIQRTQQEDSAVYLCASSFGTSGYNEQFFGPGTRLTVL.